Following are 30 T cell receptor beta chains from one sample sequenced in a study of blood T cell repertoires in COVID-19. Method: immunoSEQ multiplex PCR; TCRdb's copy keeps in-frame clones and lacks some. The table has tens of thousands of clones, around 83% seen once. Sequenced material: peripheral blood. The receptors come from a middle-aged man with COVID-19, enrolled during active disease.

The CDR3 region has the DNA TGTGCCAGCAGAATCGCCGGGGACAGGGGATCCTATGGCTACACCTTC. Amino acids: CASRIAGDRGSYGYTF. The chain couples TRBV21-1 to TRBJ1-2; the table calls TRBD1, which could not be checked here. TRBV21-1 is designated a pseudogene. The CDR3 is 16 residues long.

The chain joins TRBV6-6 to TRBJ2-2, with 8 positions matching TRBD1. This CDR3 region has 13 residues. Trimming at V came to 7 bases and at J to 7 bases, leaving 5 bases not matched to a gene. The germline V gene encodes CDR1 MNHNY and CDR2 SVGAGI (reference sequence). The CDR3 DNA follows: TGTGCCAGCAAAGCAGGGGGCTTCGGGGAGCTGTTTTTT. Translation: CASKAGGFGELFF.

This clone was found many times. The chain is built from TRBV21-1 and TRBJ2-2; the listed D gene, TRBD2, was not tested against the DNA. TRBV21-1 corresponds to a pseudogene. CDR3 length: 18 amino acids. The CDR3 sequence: CASSKCIRLAGEGGELFF. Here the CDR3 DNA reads TGTGCCAGCAGCAAGTGTATACGACTAGCGGGAGAAGGCGGGGAGCTGTTTTTT.

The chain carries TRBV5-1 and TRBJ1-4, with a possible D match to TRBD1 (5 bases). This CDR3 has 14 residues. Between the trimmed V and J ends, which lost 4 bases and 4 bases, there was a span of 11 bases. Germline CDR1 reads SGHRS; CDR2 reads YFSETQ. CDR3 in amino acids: CASSRGVVNEKLFF. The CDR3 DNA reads TGCGCCAGCAGCCGGGGGGTAGTTAATGAAAAACTGTTTTTT. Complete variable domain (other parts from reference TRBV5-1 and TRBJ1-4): KAGVTQTPRYLIKTRGQQVTLSCSPISGHRSVSWYQQTPGQGLQFLFEYFSETQRNKGNFPGRFSGRQFSNSRSEMNVSTLELGDSALYLCASSRGVVNEKLFFGSGTQLSVL.

The CDR3 is CASTYQGMNSPLHF. Written as DNA, the CDR3 is TGTGCCAGTACCTACCAGGGAATGAATTCACCCCTCCACTTT. The chain uses TRBV19 and TRBJ1-6, with D possibly matching TRBD1 (5 bases). The CDR3 totals 14 residues. Germline V gene data show CDR1 as LNHDA and CDR2 as SQIVND (reference sequence). Trimming took 7 bases from V and 7 from J, leaving 14 bases between them.

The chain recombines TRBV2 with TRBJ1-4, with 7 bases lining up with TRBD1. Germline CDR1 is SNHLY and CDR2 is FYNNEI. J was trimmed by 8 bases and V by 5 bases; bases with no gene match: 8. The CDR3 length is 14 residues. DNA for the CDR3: TGTGCCAGCAGTTATGACAGGGTCGGCGAAAAACTGTTTTTT. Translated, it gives CASSYDRVGEKLFF.

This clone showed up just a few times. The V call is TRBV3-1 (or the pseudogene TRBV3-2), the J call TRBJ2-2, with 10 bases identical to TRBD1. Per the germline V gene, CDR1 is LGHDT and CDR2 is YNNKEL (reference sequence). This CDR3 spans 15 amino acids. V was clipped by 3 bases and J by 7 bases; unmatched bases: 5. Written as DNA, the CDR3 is TGTGCCAGCAGCCAGAAGGGACAGGGGCACGGGGAGCTGTTTTTT. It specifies CASSQKGQGHGELFF.

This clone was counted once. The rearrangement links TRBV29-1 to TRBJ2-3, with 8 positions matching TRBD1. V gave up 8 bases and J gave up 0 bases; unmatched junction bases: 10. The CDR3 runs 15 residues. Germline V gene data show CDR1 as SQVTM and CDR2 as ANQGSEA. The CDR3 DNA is TGCAGCCCGGACTCGGGACAGGCTAGCACAGATACGCAGTATTTT. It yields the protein CSPDSGQASTDTQYF.

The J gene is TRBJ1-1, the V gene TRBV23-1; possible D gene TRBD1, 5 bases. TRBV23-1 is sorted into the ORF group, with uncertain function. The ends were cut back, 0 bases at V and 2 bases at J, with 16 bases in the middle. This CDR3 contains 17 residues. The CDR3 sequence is CASSQSPPGELNTEAFF. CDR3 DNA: TGCGCCAGCAGTCAATCGCCCCCGGGGGAGCTTAACACTGAAGCTTTCTTT.

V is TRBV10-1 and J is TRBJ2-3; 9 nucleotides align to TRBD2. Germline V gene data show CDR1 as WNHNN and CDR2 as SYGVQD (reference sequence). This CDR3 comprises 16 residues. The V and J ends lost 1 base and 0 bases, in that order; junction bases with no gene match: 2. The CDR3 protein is CASSEWTSASTDTQYF. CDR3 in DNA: TGCGCCAGCAGTGAGTGGACTAGCGCGAGCACAGATACGCAGTATTTT.

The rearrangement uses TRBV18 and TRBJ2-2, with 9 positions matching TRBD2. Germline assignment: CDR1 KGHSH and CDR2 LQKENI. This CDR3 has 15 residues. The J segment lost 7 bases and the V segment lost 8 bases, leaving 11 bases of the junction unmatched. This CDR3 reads CASALGLASNGELFF. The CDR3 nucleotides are TGTGCCAGCGCCTTGGGACTAGCCTCAAACGGGGAGCTGTTTTTT.

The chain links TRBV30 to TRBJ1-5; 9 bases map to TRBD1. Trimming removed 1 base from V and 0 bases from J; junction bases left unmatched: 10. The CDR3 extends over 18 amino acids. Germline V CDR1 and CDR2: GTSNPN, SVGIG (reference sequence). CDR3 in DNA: TGTGCCTGGAGTGCGGGACAGGGACTATACTCTAGCAATCAGCCCCAGCATTTT. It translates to CAWSAGQGLYSSNQPQHF.

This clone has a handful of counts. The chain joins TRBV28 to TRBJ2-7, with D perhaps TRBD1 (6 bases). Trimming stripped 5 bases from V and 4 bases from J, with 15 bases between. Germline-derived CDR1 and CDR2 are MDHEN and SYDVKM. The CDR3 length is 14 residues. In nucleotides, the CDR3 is TGTGCCAGCAGTGGACGAAAGACAGGTTACGAGCAGTACTTC. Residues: CASSGRKTGYEQYF.

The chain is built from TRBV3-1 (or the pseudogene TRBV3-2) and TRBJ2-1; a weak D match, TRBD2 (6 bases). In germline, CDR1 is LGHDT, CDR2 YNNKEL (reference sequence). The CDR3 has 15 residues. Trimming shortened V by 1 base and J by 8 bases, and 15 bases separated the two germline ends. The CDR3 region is CASSQGPGALDEQFF. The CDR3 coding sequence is TGTGCCAGCAGCCAAGGACCGGGAGCTCTGGATGAGCAGTTCTTC.

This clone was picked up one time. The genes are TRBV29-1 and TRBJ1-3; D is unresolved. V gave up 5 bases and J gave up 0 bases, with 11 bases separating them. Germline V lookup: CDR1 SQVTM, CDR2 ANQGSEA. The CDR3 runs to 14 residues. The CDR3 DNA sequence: TGCAGCGTTCGTGGAGGCCCCTCTGGAAACACCATATATTTT. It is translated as CSVRGGPSGNTIYF.

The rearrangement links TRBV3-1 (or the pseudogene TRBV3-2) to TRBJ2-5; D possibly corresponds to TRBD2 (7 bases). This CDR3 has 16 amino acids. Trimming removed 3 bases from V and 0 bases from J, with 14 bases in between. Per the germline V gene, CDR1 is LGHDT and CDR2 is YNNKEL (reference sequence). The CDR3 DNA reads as TGTGCCAGCAGCCACGGTGGGGGGGCGTACCAAGAGACCCAGTACTTC. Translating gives CASSHGGGAYQETQYF.

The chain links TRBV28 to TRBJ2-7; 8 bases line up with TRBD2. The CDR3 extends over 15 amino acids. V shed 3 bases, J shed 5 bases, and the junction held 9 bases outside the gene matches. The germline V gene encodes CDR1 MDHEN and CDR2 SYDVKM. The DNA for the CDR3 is TGTGCCAGCAGTTTCTTGTCGGGAGGGCCCAACGAGCAGTACTTC. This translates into CASSFLSGGPNEQYF. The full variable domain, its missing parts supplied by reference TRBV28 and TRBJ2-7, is DVKVTQSSRYLVKRTGEKVFLECVQDMDHENMFWYRQDPGLGLRLIYFSYDVKMKEKGDIPEGYSVSREKKERFSLILESASTNQTSMYLCASSFLSGGPNEQYFGPGTRLTVT.

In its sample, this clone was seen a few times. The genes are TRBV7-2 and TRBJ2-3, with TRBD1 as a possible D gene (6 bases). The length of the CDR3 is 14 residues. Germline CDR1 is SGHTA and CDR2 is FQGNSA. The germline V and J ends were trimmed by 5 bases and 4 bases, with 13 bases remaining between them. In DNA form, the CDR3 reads TGTGCCAGCAGCCGGCAATGGGGGCCAGATACGCAGTATTTT. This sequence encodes CASSRQWGPDTQYF. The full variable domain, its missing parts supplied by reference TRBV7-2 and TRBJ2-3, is GAGVSQSPSNKVTEKGKDVELRCDPISGHTALYWYRQSLGQGLEFLIYFQGNSAPDKSGLPSDRFSAERTGGSVSTLTIQRTQQEDSAVYLCASSRQWGPDTQYFGPGTRLTVL.

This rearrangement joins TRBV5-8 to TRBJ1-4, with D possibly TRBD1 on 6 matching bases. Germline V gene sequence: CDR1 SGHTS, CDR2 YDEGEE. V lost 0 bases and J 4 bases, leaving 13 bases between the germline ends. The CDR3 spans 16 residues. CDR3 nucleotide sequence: TGTGCCAGCAGCTTGGCGGCGGGGGGGCATAATGAAAAACTGTTTTTT. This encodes CASSLAAGGHNEKLFF.

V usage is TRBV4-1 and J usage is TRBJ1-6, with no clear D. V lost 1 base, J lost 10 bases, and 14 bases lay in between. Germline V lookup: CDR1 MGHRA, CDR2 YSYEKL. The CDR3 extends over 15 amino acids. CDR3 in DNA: TGCGCCAGCAGCCAAGGTCCGGGTGTGAAGTCACCCCTCCACTTT. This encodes CASSQGPGVKSPLHF.

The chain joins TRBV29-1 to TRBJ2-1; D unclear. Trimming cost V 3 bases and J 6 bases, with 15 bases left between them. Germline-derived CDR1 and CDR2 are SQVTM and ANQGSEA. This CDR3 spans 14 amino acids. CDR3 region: CSVDGGFSSNEQFF. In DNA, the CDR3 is TGCAGCGTTGATGGCGGCTTCTCAAGCAATGAGCAGTTCTTC.

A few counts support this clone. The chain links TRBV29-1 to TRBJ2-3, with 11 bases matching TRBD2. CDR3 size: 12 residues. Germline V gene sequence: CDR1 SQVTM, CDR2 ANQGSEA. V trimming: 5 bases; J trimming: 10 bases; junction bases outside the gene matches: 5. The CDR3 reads CSVLIAGGSQYF. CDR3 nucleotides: TGCAGCGTTCTCATAGCGGGAGGGTCGCAGTATTTT.

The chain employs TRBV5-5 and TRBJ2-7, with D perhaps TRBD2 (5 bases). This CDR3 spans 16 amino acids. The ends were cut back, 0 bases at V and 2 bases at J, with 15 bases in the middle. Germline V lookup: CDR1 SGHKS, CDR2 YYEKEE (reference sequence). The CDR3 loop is CASSLAMGGRTYEQYF. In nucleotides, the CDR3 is TGTGCCAGCAGCTTGGCCATGGGCGGGCGGACCTACGAGCAGTACTTC. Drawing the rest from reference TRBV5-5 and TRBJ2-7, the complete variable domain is DAGVTQSPTHLIKTRGQQVTLRCSPISGHKSVSWYQQVLGQGPQFIFQYYEKEERGRGNFPDRFSARQFPNYSSELNVNALLLGDSALYLCASSLAMGGRTYEQYFGPGTRLTVT.

The CDR3 DNA follows: TGTGCCAGCTCGTTTCGGGAGACCGGTGGCTACACCTTC. Its protein product is CASSFRETGGYTF. The chain joins TRBV28 to TRBJ1-2; unclear D gene. The germline gives CDR1 MDHEN, CDR2 SYDVKM. Trimming took 8 bases from V and 7 from J, leaving 17 bases between them. The CDR3 sequence is 13 residues long.

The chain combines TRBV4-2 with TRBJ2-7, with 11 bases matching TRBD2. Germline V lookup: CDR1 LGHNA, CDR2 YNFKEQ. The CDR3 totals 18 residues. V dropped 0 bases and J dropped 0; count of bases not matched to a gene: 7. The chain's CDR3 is CASSQELAGGTPSYEQYF. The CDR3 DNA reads TGTGCCAGCAGCCAAGAGCTAGCGGGAGGAACCCCCTCCTACGAGCAGTACTTC.

The CDR3, as DNA: TGCGCCAGCAGCTCGAAGGCGGGAGCAGTGGGCAATGAGCAGTTCTTC. Its translation: CASSSKAGAVGNEQFF. The rearrangement joins TRBV4-1 to TRBJ2-1; 7 bases fit TRBD2. Germline CDR1 reads MGHRA; CDR2 reads YSYEKL. V shed 5 bases and J 6 bases; nucleotides not matched to a gene: 13. The CDR3 is made up of 16 amino acids.

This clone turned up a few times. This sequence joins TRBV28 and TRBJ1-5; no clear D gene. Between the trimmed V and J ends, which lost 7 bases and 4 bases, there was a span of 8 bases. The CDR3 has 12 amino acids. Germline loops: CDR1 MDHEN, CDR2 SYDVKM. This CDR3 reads CASNAGNQPQHF. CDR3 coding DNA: TGTGCCAGCAACGCGGGTAATCAGCCCCAGCATTTT. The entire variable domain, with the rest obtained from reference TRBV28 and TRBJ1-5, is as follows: DVKVTQSSRYLVKRTGEKVFLECVQDMDHENMFWYRQDPGLGLRLIYFSYDVKMKEKGDIPEGYSVSREKKERFSLILESASTNQTSMYLCASNAGNQPQHFGDGTRLSIL.

The CDR3 DNA is TGTGCCAGCAGCCCCCACAGGGACGGGGATGAAAAACTGTTTTTT. This sequence encodes CASSPHRDGDEKLFF. J is TRBJ1-4 and V is TRBV3-1 (or the pseudogene TRBV3-2); D is possibly TRBD1 (6 bases). Germline V gives CDR1 LGHDT, CDR2 YNNKEL (reference sequence). This CDR3 has 15 residues. V was cut by 4 bases and J by 6 bases, with 15 bases left in between.

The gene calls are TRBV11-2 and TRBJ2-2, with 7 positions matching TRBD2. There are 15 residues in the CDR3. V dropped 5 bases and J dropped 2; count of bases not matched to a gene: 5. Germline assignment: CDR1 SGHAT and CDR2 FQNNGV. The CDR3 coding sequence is TGTGCCAGCAGCGCGCTAGCGGTAAACACCGGGGAGCTGTTTTTT. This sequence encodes CASSALAVNTGELFF.

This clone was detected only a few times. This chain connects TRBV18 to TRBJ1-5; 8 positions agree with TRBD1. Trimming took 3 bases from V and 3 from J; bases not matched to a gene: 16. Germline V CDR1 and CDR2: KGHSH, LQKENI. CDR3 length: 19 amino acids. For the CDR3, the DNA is TGTGCCAGCTCACCGGCCGGGACAGGAGCCACAATTACCAATCAGCCCCAGCATTTT. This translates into CASSPAGTGATITNQPQHF.